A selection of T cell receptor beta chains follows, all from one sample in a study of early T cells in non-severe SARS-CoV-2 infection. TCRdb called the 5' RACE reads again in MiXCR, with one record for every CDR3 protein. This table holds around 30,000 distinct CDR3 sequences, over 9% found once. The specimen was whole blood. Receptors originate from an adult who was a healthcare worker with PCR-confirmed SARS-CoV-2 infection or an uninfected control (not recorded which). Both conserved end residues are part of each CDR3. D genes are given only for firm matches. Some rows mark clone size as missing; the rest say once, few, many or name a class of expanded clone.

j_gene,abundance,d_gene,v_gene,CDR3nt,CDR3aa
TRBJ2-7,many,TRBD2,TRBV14,TGTGCCAGCTCTCTAGCGGGGTGGCTGGGAGAGCAGTACTTC,CASSLAGWLGEQYF
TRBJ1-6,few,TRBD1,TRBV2,TGTGCCAGCAGTGATAGTGGACAGGGGTCACCCCTCCACTTT,CASSDSGQGSPLHF
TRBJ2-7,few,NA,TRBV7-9,TGTGCCAGCAGTCTCGGCAGGGGGGCTATCTACGAGCAGTACTTC,CASSLGRGAIYEQYF
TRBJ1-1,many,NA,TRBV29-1,TGCAGCGTTGTTGCGCGAGAGAACACTGAAGCTTTCTTT,CSVVARENTEAFF
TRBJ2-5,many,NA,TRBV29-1,TGCAGCGCCGAAGCGACTAGGGTTCAAGAGACCCAGTACTTC,CSAEATRVQETQYF
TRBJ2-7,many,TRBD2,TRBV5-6,TGTGCCAGCAGCTGGGCGGGGACTAGCGGGACCTCCCGCGAGCAGTACTTC,CASSWAGTSGTSREQYF
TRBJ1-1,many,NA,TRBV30,TGTGCCTGGAGTCCGGCGGGGGACCGAGAACAGGGAGCTTTCTTT,CAWSPAGDREQGAFF
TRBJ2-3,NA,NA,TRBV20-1,TGCAGTGCTAGAAACCCGGGGCAAGCAGATACGCAGTATTTT,CSARNPGQADTQYF
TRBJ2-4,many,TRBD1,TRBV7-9,TGTGCCGAGGGCTCAGGGGGCTCGAACATTCAGTACTTC,CAEGSGGSNIQYF
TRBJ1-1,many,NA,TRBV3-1,TGTGCCAGCAGCCGTCGAGGGGACACTGAAGCTTTCTTT,CASSRRGDTEAFF
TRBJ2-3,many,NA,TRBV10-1,TGCGCCAGCAGTGAGTCTCTTCTAGCAGGCACAGATACGCAGTATTTT,CASSESLLAGTDTQYF
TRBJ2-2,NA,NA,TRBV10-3,TGTGCCATCAGGGCCGGGACCCACACCGGGGAGCTGTTTTTT,CAIRAGTHTGELFF
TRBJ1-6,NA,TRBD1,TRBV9,TGTGCCAGCAGCCACCCAGGGGGGCAGGGCGGCTTTTCCCTCCACTTT,CASSHPGGQGGFSLHF
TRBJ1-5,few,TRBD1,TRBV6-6,TGTGCCAGCAGTCGACAGGGCCGGTTCAATCAGCCCCAGCATTTT,CASSRQGRFNQPQHF
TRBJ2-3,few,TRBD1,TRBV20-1,TGCAGTGCCGCCGGGACCGGGACAGGGGTCCCAGATACGCAGTATTTT,CSAAGTGTGVPDTQYF
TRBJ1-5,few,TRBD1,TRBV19,TGTGCCAGTAGTGCCCAGGGGGCCAGCAATCAGCCCCAGCATTTT,CASSAQGASNQPQHF
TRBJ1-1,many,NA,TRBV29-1,TGCAGCGTTACCTTCCGGTCCGTCACTGAAGCTTTCTTT,CSVTFRSVTEAFF
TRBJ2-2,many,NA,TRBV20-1,TGCAGTGCCACCGGGACATTAACCGGGGAGCTGTTTTTT,CSATGTLTGELFF
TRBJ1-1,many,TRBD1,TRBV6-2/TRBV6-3,TGTGCCAGCAGTTTACAGGGGGAGAACACTGAAGCTTTCTTT,CASSLQGENTEAFF
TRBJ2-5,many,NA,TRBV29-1,TGCAGCGTGGCCGTGGGCGGGATCCAAGAGACCCAGTACTTC,CSVAVGGIQETQYF
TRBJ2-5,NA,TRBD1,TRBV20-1,TGCAGTGCTGGGACAGGGGGCATGGAGACCCATTACTTC,CSAGTGGMETHYF
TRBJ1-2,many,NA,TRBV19,TGTGCCAGTATCTCCCGAAAAGGGGCGGGCTTGGATGGCTACACCTTC,CASISRKGAGLDGYTF
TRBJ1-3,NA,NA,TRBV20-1,TGCAGTGCCTCAGACGGAAACACCATATATTTT,CSASDGNTIYF
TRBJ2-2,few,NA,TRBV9,TGTGCCAGCAGCGAGGGGAACACCGGGGAGCTGTTTTTT,CASSEGNTGELFF
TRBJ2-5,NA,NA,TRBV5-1,TGCGCCAGCAGCCCCTACCGGGGCCTCCAAGAGACCCAGTACTTC,CASSPYRGLQETQYF
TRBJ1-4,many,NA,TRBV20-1,TGCAGTGCTAGAGGAGACCGGGAAAAACTGTTTTTT,CSARGDREKLFF
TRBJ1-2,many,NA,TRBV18,TGTGCCAGCACCCAAAGCCCTCCGGGCGTAAACTATGGCTACACCTTC,CASTQSPPGVNYGYTF
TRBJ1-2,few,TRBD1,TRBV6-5,TGTGCCAGCAGGCTTAGGACAGGTATCGATGGCTACACCTTC,CASRLRTGIDGYTF
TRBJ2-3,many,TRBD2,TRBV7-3,TGTGCCAGCAGCTTTACGATCCGGGGGGGAAGAGATACGCAGTATTTT,CASSFTIRGGRDTQYF
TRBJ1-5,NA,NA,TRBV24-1,TGTGCCACCAGTGATTTCTCGGACGCGGGGCCCCAGCATTTT,CATSDFSDAGPQHF
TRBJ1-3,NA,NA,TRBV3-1,TGTGCCAGCAGCCAAGGGGCAGACCCCATATATTTT,CASSQGADPIYF
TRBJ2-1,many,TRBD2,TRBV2,TGTGCCAGCACCGCGCGGCGGGGGACTGACAATGAGCAGTTCTTC,CASTARRGTDNEQFF
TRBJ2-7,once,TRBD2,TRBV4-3,TGCGCCAGCAGCCAAGTTACGGGAGGGGGCGAGCAGTACTTC,CASSQVTGGGEQYF
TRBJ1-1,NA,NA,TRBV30,TGTGCCTGGAGTGTAAAGGGTAGGGTTAACACTGAAGCTTTCTTT,CAWSVKGRVNTEAFF
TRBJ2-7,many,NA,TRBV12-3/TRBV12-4,TGCCCCATCGAGGAGTTCGAGCAGTACTTC,CPIEEFEQYF
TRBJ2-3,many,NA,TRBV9,TGTGCCAGCAGCGGGGACTTTTCTAGCACAGATACGCAGTATTTT,CASSGDFSSTDTQYF
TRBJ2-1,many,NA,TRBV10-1,TGCGCCAGCAGTGAATTCTATGAGCAGTTCTTC,CASSEFYEQFF
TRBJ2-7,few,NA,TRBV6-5,TGTGCCAGCAGTTACAGGCCAGGAGACTACGAGCAGTACTTC,CASSYRPGDYEQYF
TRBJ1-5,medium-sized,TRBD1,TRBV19,TGTGCCAGTAGTATAGATTATCCGACAGGGAGGAATCAGCCCCAGCATTTT,CASSIDYPTGRNQPQHF
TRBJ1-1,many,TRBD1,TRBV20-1,TGCAGTGCCAATGGACAGGGCCGAACTGAAGCTTTCTTT,CSANGQGRTEAFF
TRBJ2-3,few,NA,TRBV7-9,TGTGCCAGCAGCTTTGACAGCACAGATACGCAGTATTTT,CASSFDSTDTQYF
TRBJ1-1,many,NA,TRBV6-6,TGTGCCAGCAGTTATCCCAGGGGTCAGAACACTGAAGCTTTCTTT,CASSYPRGQNTEAFF
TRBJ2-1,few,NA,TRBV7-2,TGTGCCAGCAGCATCTCCGGGACGGCCGGGTACAATGAGCAGTTCTTC,CASSISGTAGYNEQFF
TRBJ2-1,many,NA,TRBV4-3,TGCGCCAGCAGCCAAGATAGCCGTAGCAATGAGCAGTTCTTC,CASSQDSRSNEQFF
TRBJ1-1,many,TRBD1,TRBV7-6,TGTGCCAGCAGCTTAGAAGACAGGGCAAACACTGAAGCTTTCTTT,CASSLEDRANTEAFF
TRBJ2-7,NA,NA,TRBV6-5,TGTGCCAGCAGTTACTCGAACGGCGAATCCTACGAGCAGTACTTC,CASSYSNGESYEQYF
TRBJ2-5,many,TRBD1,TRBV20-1,TGCAGTGCTAACTTATGGGGCGCAGGGGGCGACCAAGAGACCCAGTACTTC,CSANLWGAGGDQETQYF
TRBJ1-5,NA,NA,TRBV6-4,TGTGCCAGCAGCCCTGGGATTGCCCAGCCCCAGCATTTT,CASSPGIAQPQHF